The subject of this entry is one T cell receptor beta chain. Authors' processing steps: Estimated nucleated cell counts came from reference gene primer amplification. The protocol was immunoSEQ multiplex PCR, while the TCRdb copy is restricted to in-frame clones and leaves out a portion. From that table come the V and J calls and clone size; the DNA was used to work out D and trimming. The table has 100,000 or so clones, approximately 90% seen once. The source of the sample is a study of blood T cell repertoires in COVID-19. Whole-study context: From T cells, B-cell-depleted T cells, or PBMCs came the material, which was cDNA or gDNA.

The sequence came from a man aged 50-60 years with acute or convalescent COVID-19. Sequenced sample: peripheral blood.

In nucleotides, the CDR3 is TGTGCCAGCAGTGAAGAACTTCAGGGTTTCGAGCAGTACTTC. It yields the protein CASSEELQGFEQYF. The rearrangement links TRBV2 to TRBJ2-7; D possibly corresponds to TRBD1 (5 bases). The CDR3 spans 14 residues. Germline V lookup: CDR1 SNHLY, CDR2 FYNNEI. The V end lost 1 base, the J end lost 6 bases, and 13 bases lay between the germline ends.